The source of this T cell receptor beta chain is a study of blood T cell repertoires in COVID-19. As for the study in general: Acute and convalescent COVID-19 specimens originated in the United States, Italy and Spain. T cells, B-cell-depleted T cells, or PBMCs provided the cDNA or gDNA that served as material.

This clone has only a few counts. CDR1 and CDR2 (germline): WNHNN, SYGVQD (reference sequence). This CDR3 region has 14 residues. The junction had 4 bases not matched to a gene; V was cut back by 7 bases and J by 1 base. Under the authors' procedure: The authors estimated nucleated cell counts from reference gene primer amplification. Libraries were prepared by immunoSEQ multiplex PCR; TCRdb keeps only in-frame clonotypes and omits some of them. V and J calls and clone size are as listed in that table; D and trimming were resolved from the DNA. Of approximately 150,000 clones listed, around 90% are singletons.

Specimen: peripheral blood. The receptor's source is a woman aged 55-70 years with active or convalescent COVID-19. This chain joins TRBV10-1 and TRBJ2-7, with 10 bases aligning to TRBD1. CDR3: CASTSGQGSYEQYF. DNA for the CDR3: TGCGCCAGCACTTCGGGACAGGGGTCCTACGAGCAGTACTTC.